Below, 32 T cell receptor beta chains from the same sample are listed, as sequenced in a study of cytomegalovirus exposure and HLA in healthy donors. Primers for the PCR totalled 60 Vbeta and 13 Jbeta. TCRdb's copy holds only in-frame clones and misses some; the assay was immunoSEQ multiplex PCR. In total, the table holds 40,000 to 50,000 clones. Material for sequencing was PBMCs. The receptors shown here come from a woman in her thirties or forties in good health and CMV-seronegative.

The rearrangement links TRBV9 to TRBJ2-3; D not resolved. V lost 4 bases to trimming and J lost 2 bases, with 8 bases between them. Germline V gene lookup returns CDR1 SGDLS and CDR2 YYNGEE. The CDR3 is 13 amino acids. CDR3 protein: CASSLSYTDTQYF. The CDR3 DNA sequence: TGTGCCAGCAGCCTTTCTTACACAGATACGCAGTATTTT. Using reference TRBV9 and TRBJ2-3 for the parts outside the CDR3, the full variable domain is DSGVTQTPKHLITATGQRVTLRCSPRSGDLSVYWYQQSLDQGLQFLIQYYNGEERAKGNILERFSAQQFPDLHSELNLSSLELGDSALYFCASSLSYTDTQYFGPGTRLTVL.

The genes are TRBV30 and TRBJ2-3; TRBD2 aligns across 7 bases. Germline loops: CDR1 GTSNPN, CDR2 SVGIG (reference sequence). V lost 0 bases to trimming and J lost 0 bases; unmatched junction nucleotides: 3. The CDR3 has 15 residues. CDR3 in DNA: TGTGCCTGGAGTGTACGGCGGGGGAGCACAGATACGCAGTATTTT. Translating gives CAWSVRRGSTDTQYF.

The chain employs TRBV19 and TRBJ2-3; the D is unclear. V lost 3 bases to trimming and J lost 2 bases, with 9 bases between them. The V gene's germline CDR1 is LNHDA and CDR2 SQIVND (reference sequence). The CDR3 contains 14 residues. The CDR3 coding sequence is TGTGCCAGTAGTATGGGCCCTTACACAGATACGCAGTATTTT. Its protein product is CASSMGPYTDTQYF.

The J gene is TRBJ1-1, the V gene TRBV23-1; a weak D match, TRBD1 (6 bases). TRBV23-1 is reported as an ORF; its role is uncertain. The length of the CDR3 is 13 residues. Deletions cut 7 bases from V and 3 bases from J, with 12 bases between. CDR3 amino acids: CASTYDRYTEAFF. The DNA of the CDR3 is TGCGCCAGCACATACGACAGGTACACTGAAGCTTTCTTT.

This rearrangement joins TRBV7-9 to TRBJ1-3; 8 bases match TRBD1. CDR1 SEHNR and CDR2 FQNEAQ come from the germline V gene (reference sequence). CDR3 length: 14 residues. The V and J ends lost 4 bases and 6 bases, in that order; junction bases with no gene match: 5. The CDR3 loop reads CASSWTGNENTIYF. CDR3 bases: TGTGCCAGCAGCTGGACAGGGAATGAAAACACCATATATTTT.

The J gene is TRBJ1-5, the V gene TRBV13; D call uncertain. Germline V lookup: CDR1 PRHDT, CDR2 FYEKMQ (reference sequence). Trimming stripped 1 base from V and 5 bases from J, with 3 bases between. This CDR3 spans 12 amino acids. The CDR3 DNA reads as TGTGCCAGCAGCTTAGCCGATCAGCCCCAGCATTTT. Its translation: CASSLADQPQHF.

The chain recombines TRBV6-5 with TRBJ1-2; 8 bases align to TRBD1. The CDR3 sequence is 13 residues long. Germline CDR1 and CDR2: MNHEY and SVGAGI. V shed 4 bases and J 8 bases; nucleotides not matched to a gene: 6. The CDR3 nucleotides read TGTGCCAGCAGTTCCCAGGGGGCCCGGGGCTACACCTTC. This encodes CASSSQGARGYTF.

This chain uses TRBV28 with TRBJ1-5, with 8 positions matching TRBD1. V dropped 1 base and J dropped 0; count of bases not matched to a gene: 11. Germline CDR1 is MDHEN and CDR2 is SYDVKM. The CDR3 length is 19 residues. CDR3 sequence (DNA): TGTGCCAGCAGTTTATCGGCCGGGACAGGATTCTATAGCAATCAGCCCCAGCATTTT. It is translated as CASSLSAGTGFYSNQPQHF. Combining the CDR3 with reference TRBV28 and TRBJ1-5 gives the whole variable domain DVKVTQSSRYLVKRTGEKVFLECVQDMDHENMFWYRQDPGLGLRLIYFSYDVKMKEKGDIPEGYSVSREKKERFSLILESASTNQTSMYLCASSLSAGTGFYSNQPQHFGDGTRLSIL.

J is TRBJ2-1 and V is TRBV27, with D possibly matching TRBD1 (5 bases). Germline V gene sequence: CDR1 MNHEY, CDR2 SMNVEV (reference sequence). Trimming left V 7 bases short and J 6 bases short, with 16 bases between. The CDR3 covers 14 residues. The CDR3 DNA is TGTGCCAGCACAAGAACAGGTTACACCAATGAGCAGTTCTTC. Its translation: CASTRTGYTNEQFF.

The J gene is TRBJ2-7, the V gene TRBV28; D might be TRBD2 (6 bases). Trimming removed 6 bases at V and 0 bases at J, with 18 bases between. This CDR3 region has 16 residues. CDR1 and CDR2 (germline): MDHEN, SYDVKM. The CDR3 sequence is CASSFGTSDPSYEQYF. The CDR3 DNA reads TGTGCCAGCAGCTTCGGGACTTCCGATCCCTCCTACGAGCAGTACTTC.

The V and J genes are TRBV7-9 and TRBJ2-2; D might be TRBD2 (6 bases). The CDR3 loop spans 17 amino acids. Trimming pared 1 base from V and 1 base from J, leaving 13 bases between. Looked up from germline, CDR1 is SEHNR and CDR2 is FQNEAQ (reference sequence). This CDR3 reads CASSLEGGSGNTGELFF. The CDR3 nucleotides read TGTGCCAGCAGCTTAGAGGGAGGATCGGGGAACACCGGGGAGCTGTTTTTT.

The chain carries TRBV9 and TRBJ2-1, with TRBD2 matching over 10 bases. CDR3 length: 19 residues. Germline V lookup: CDR1 SGDLS, CDR2 YYNGEE. The V gene end was trimmed by 3 bases and the J gene end by 0 bases; junction bases not matched to a gene: 12. The CDR3 protein is CASSGPSGSVTSSYNEQFF. The CDR3 region has the DNA TGTGCCAGCAGCGGACCTAGCGGGAGCGTTACCAGCTCCTACAATGAGCAGTTCTTC.

The chain recombines TRBV6-5 with TRBJ2-1, with 12 bases aligning to TRBD2. Trimming removed 8 bases from V and 6 bases from J; junction bases left unmatched: 8. In germline, CDR1 is MNHEY, CDR2 SVGAGI. This CDR3 contains 15 residues. CDR3 sequence: CASSKLAGGPNEQFF. In DNA, the CDR3 is TGTGCCAGCTCGAAACTAGCGGGAGGCCCCAATGAGCAGTTCTTC.

For this clone: An end of the junction differs from the germline gene, which may be a read error. The rearrangement links TRBV20-1 to TRBJ2-1; the D is unclear. The CDR3 contains 11 residues. The germline CDR1 and CDR2 sequences are DFQATT and SNEGSKA (reference sequence). The CDR3 loop reads CSASNYDEQFF. DNA of the CDR3: TGCAGTGCTAGTAACTACGATGAGCAGTTCTTC.

The chain joins TRBV2 to TRBJ2-5, with a possible D match to TRBD2 (7 bases). V lost 7 bases and J lost 3, with 18 bases in between. Germline CDR1 is SNHLY and CDR2 is FYNNEI. The CDR3 runs to 15 residues. CDR3 region: CASTGGQREKETQYF. The CDR3 bases are TGTGCCAGCACGGGAGGACAGCGAGAGAAAGAGACCCAGTACTTC.

V usage is TRBV19 and J usage is TRBJ2-7, with a tentative D call TRBD2 (6 bases). The germline V gene encodes CDR1 LNHDA and CDR2 SQIVND (reference sequence). Trimming pared 0 bases from V and 0 bases from J, leaving 12 bases between. CDR3 length: 16 amino acids. CDR3 DNA sequence: TGTGCCAGTAGTATAGAGGGAGGCGGGACCTCCTACGAGCAGTACTTC. Protein: CASSIEGGGTSYEQYF.

The CDR3 reads CASNSPEGGVWGYTF. CDR3 nucleotide sequence: TGTGCCAGCAACTCACCCGAAGGGGGGGTATGGGGCTACACCTTC. J is TRBJ1-2 and V is TRBV5-5; TRBD1 might be the D (6 bases). Trimming took 6 bases from V and 8 from J, leaving 23 bases between them. This CDR3 contains 15 residues. Germline CDR1 SGHKS, CDR2 YYEKEE (reference sequence). Full variable domain (missing parts from reference TRBV5-5 and TRBJ1-2): DAGVTQSPTHLIKTRGQQVTLRCSPISGHKSVSWYQQVLGQGPQFIFQYYEKEERGRGNFPDRFSARQFPNYSSELNVNALLLGDSALYLCASNSPEGGVWGYTFGSGTRLTVV.

The rearrangement joins TRBV11-3 to TRBJ2-5, with TRBD1 as a possible D gene (6 bases). CDR3 size: 14 residues. V shed 0 bases and J shed 3 bases, with 8 bases lying between them. CDR1 is SGHNT and CDR2 is YENEEA in the germline V gene. CDR3 residues: CASSLESGEETQYF. The CDR3 DNA is TGTGCCAGCAGCTTAGAGTCAGGGGAAGAGACCCAGTACTTC.

V gene TRBV29-1 combines with J gene TRBJ2-5; 10 nucleotides align to TRBD1. The end of the DNA aligns better with TRBJ2-7, so the J call may be wrong. Germline lookup yields CDR1 SQVTM and CDR2 ANQGSEA. CDR3 length equals 15 residues. CDR3 nucleotides: TGCAGCGTTACACCCGGGACAGGGGTTAATTACGAGCAGTACTTC. The encoded protein is CSVTPGTGVNYEQYF.

The rearrangement links TRBV6-4 to TRBJ2-3, with 7 bases fitting TRBD2. The CDR3 spans 16 residues. V was pared by 6 bases and J by 0 bases, with 9 bases of the junction left unmatched. Per the germline V gene, CDR1 is MRHNA and CDR2 is SNTAGT. The chain's CDR3 is CASSAGASGSTDTQYF. The CDR3 nucleotides are TGTGCCAGCAGCGCCGGGGCTAGCGGAAGCACAGATACGCAGTATTTT.

This chain links TRBV9 with TRBJ2-5; maybe TRBD2 (5 bases). This CDR3 contains 13 residues. Per the germline V gene, CDR1 is SGDLS and CDR2 is YYNGEE. V lost 6 bases, J lost 2 bases, and 11 bases lay in between. The CDR3, as DNA: TGTGCCAGCAACGGCGGGCCTCAAGAGACCCAGTACTTC. It encodes CASNGGPQETQYF.

CDR3 sequence (DNA): TGTGCCAGCTCACCCCCTAGGCTAGCGGGGGAGGCGGAGCAGTACTTC. This translates into CASSPPRLAGEAEQYF. The chain carries TRBV18 and TRBJ2-7, with 10 bases fitting TRBD2. V shed 3 bases, J shed 7 bases, and the junction held 12 bases outside the gene matches. CDR3 length: 16 amino acids. The germline V gene encodes CDR1 KGHSH and CDR2 LQKENI.

CDR3 in amino acids: CASSQGLAGYNEQFF. The CDR3 DNA reads as TGTGCCAGCAGCCAGGGACTAGCAGGCTACAATGAGCAGTTCTTC. The chain uses TRBV11-2 and TRBJ2-1, with 9 nucleotides matching TRBD2. The CDR3 extends over 15 amino acids. CDR1 is SGHAT, CDR2 FQNNGV, per germline. V lost 5 bases, J lost 3 bases, and 5 bases stayed unmatched.

The chain couples TRBV6-1 to TRBJ1-2; tentative D call: TRBD1 (6 bases). The germline V gene has CDR1 MNHNS and CDR2 SASEGT. The CDR3 sequence is 14 residues long. Trimming took off 6 bases at V and 5 bases at J, with 16 bases between the two ends. This CDR3 is CASSPRTRGYGYTF. The CDR3 nucleotides are TGTGCCAGCAGCCCACGGACCAGGGGATATGGCTACACCTTC.

About this clone: The sample carries other DNA sequences with the same CDR3. The chain carries TRBV9 and TRBJ2-1, with 11 bases fitting TRBD2. This CDR3 has 16 residues. V lost 4 bases, J lost 2 bases, and 5 bases stayed unmatched. Germline V lookup: CDR1 SGDLS, CDR2 YYNGEE. CDR3 in DNA: TGTGCCAGCAGCCCGGTACTAGCGGGAGCCTACAATGAGCAGTTCTTC. Translating it yields CASSPVLAGAYNEQFF.

The V gene is TRBV28, the J gene TRBJ2-7, with TRBD2 matching over 12 bases. The length of the CDR3 is 15 residues. Germline assignment: CDR1 MDHEN and CDR2 SYDVKM. Unmatched junction bases numbered 6, after V lost 5 bases and J lost 4 bases. The DNA of the CDR3 is TGTGCCAGCAGTACAGCGACTAGCGGGGGTTACGAGCAGTACTTC. It is translated as CASSTATSGGYEQYF.

V usage is TRBV7-9 and J usage is TRBJ2-5; D possibly corresponds to TRBD2 (6 bases). The CDR3 has 16 residues. Germline V lookup: CDR1 SEHNR, CDR2 FQNEAQ (reference sequence). Trimming removed 1 base from V and 5 bases from J, with 17 bases in between. CDR3 amino acids: CASSLDFGGEDETQYF. Written as DNA, the CDR3 is TGTGCCAGCAGCTTAGACTTCGGGGGAGAGGACGAGACCCAGTACTTC. The full variable domain, rest sourced from reference TRBV7-9 and TRBJ2-5, is DTGVSQNPRHKITKRGQNVTFRCDPISEHNRLYWYRQTLGQGPEFLTYFQNEAQLEKSRLLSDRFSAERPKGSFSTLEIQRTEQGDSAMYLCASSLDFGGEDETQYFGPGTRLLVL.

The rearrangement uses TRBV5-1 and TRBJ2-5, with 8 bases lining up with TRBD2. Germline loops: CDR1 SGHRS, CDR2 YFSETQ. The CDR3 spans 13 residues. Germline trimming cut 4 bases from V and 3 bases from J; bases unmatched to any gene: 2. For the CDR3, the DNA is TGCGCCAGCAGCGATAGCGGGAAAGAGACCCAGTACTTC. Its protein is CASSDSGKETQYF. Full variable domain (outside the CDR3, taken from reference TRBV5-1 and TRBJ2-5): KAGVTQTPRYLIKTRGQQVTLSCSPISGHRSVSWYQQTPGQGLQFLFEYFSETQRNKGNFPGRFSGRQFSNSRSEMNVSTLELGDSALYLCASSDSGKETQYFGPGTRLLVL.

The CDR3 nucleotides are TGTGCCAGCACTGTAAGGGACAGCTACGAGCAGTACTTC. This translates into CASTVRDSYEQYF. The rearrangement joins TRBV28 to TRBJ2-7; 7 bases fit TRBD1. Per the germline V gene, CDR1 is MDHEN and CDR2 is SYDVKM. V was pared by 7 bases and J by 3 bases, with 6 bases of the junction left unmatched. The CDR3 is 13 residues long.

The chain has TRBV5-4 and TRBJ2-1; 8 bases map to TRBD2. The CDR3 spans 15 residues. The V gene's germline CDR1 is SGHNT and CDR2 YYREEE (reference sequence). The ends lost 3 bases at V and 2 bases at J; junction bases unmatched: 4. CDR3 DNA sequence: TGTGCCAGCAGCTCCACTAGCGGCACCTACAATGAGCAGTTCTTC. Encoded protein: CASSSTSGTYNEQFF.

The chain carries TRBV19 and TRBJ1-2; the D is unclear. The germline CDR1 and CDR2 sequences are LNHDA and SQIVND (reference sequence). CDR3 length: 13 residues. Trimming removed 9 bases at V and 6 bases at J, with 17 bases between. The chain's CDR3 is CARDRSQDDGYTF. The CDR3 bases are TGTGCCAGAGACCGCTCCCAGGATGATGGCTACACCTTC.

The V call is TRBV7-9, the J call TRBJ2-4; 9 bases are a match to TRBD1. The CDR3 contains 14 residues. Germline V lookup: CDR1 SEHNR, CDR2 FQNEAQ (reference sequence). Trimming at V came to 4 bases and at J to 6 bases, leaving 4 bases not matched to a gene. The DNA of the CDR3 is TGTGCCAGCAGCTGGACGGGACAGGGAAACATTCAGTACTTC. Encoded protein: CASSWTGQGNIQYF.